The 9 T cell receptor beta chains below come from one sample, sequenced in a study of blood T cell repertoires in COVID-19. The repertoire was sequenced with immunoSEQ multiplex PCR; TCRdb's copy has only in-frame clones and lacks some. Of about 120,000 clones listed, about 84% were seen once; the top ten hold 3.9%. Sequenced: peripheral blood. The receptors come from a man in his 60s with acute or convalescent COVID-19.

This chain joins TRBV27 and TRBJ1-5; TRBD1 might be the D (6 bases). V lost 5 bases to trimming and J lost 6 bases, with 11 bases between them. The CDR3 length is 13 residues. Germline CDR1 MNHEY, CDR2 SMNVEV (reference sequence). CDR3 sequence: CASSDTGIQPQHF. DNA for the CDR3: TGTGCCAGCAGTGATACAGGGATTCAGCCCCAGCATTTT.

The rearrangement joins TRBV28 to TRBJ1-4, with 9 bases that match TRBD1. CDR1 MDHEN and CDR2 SYDVKM come from the germline V gene. V was clipped by 5 bases and J by 3 bases; unmatched bases: 10. CDR3 size: 17 residues. The CDR3 region has the DNA TGTGCCAGCAGTCCTTCACCGGGACAGGGATCTAATGAAAAACTGTTTTTT. Protein product: CASSPSPGQGSNEKLFF.

The chain combines TRBV19 with TRBJ2-1; 10 positions agree with TRBD2. CDR1 is LNHDA, CDR2 SQIVND, per germline (reference sequence). CDR3 size: 15 residues. V was pared by 4 bases and J by 10 bases, with 10 bases of the junction left unmatched. The CDR3 bases are TGTGCCAGTAGTACTATAGCGGGAGGTAACAGCGAGCAGTTCTTC. Translating gives CASSTIAGGNSEQFF.

This rearrangement joins TRBV2 to TRBJ2-2; TRBD1 matches 10 bases. Germline V lookup: CDR1 SNHLY, CDR2 FYNNEI. V shed 6 bases, J shed 3 bases, and the junction held 1 base outside the gene matches. This CDR3 is built from 14 residues. The CDR3 DNA reads as TGTGCCAGCAGGGGGACAGGGGACACCGGGGAGCTGTTTTTT. Translated: CASRGTGDTGELFF. The entire variable domain, with the rest obtained from reference TRBV2 and TRBJ2-2, is as follows: EPEVTQTPSHQVTQMGQEVILRCVPISNHLYFYWYRQILGQKVEFLVSFYNNEISEKSEIFDDQFSVERPDGSNFTLKIRSTKLEDSAMYFCASRGTGDTGELFFGEGSRLTVL.

The rearrangement uses TRBV7-9 and TRBJ2-7, with a possible D match to TRBD2 (5 bases). Deletions cut 4 bases from V and 0 bases from J, with 7 bases between. There are 13 residues in the CDR3. From germline, CDR1 is SEHNR and CDR2 FQNEAQ (reference sequence). The CDR3 DNA follows: TGTGCCAGCAGCTCTGGAGGCTCCTACGAGCAGTACTTC. Encoded protein: CASSSGGSYEQYF.

DNA for the CDR3: TGTGCCAGCAGCTCCCGACAGGGGGGGGGCTACACCTTC. Its protein product is CASSSRQGGGYTF. The chain employs TRBV7-2 and TRBJ1-2; 9 bases match TRBD1. Trimming took 4 bases from V and 8 from J; bases not matched to a gene: 5. The CDR3 has 13 residues. CDR1 SGHTA and CDR2 FQGNSA come from the germline V gene.

This clone has a single count. The chain employs TRBV28 and TRBJ2-7; 12 positions match TRBD2. The CDR3 loop spans 15 amino acids. The trim removed 2 bases at V and 5 bases at J, leaving 4 bases unmatched. Germline V lookup: CDR1 MDHEN, CDR2 SYDVKM. The CDR3 DNA reads TGTGCCAGCAGTTTACTTGGACTAGCGGGAAACGAGCAGTACTTC. Translation: CASSLLGLAGNEQYF.

This sequence joins TRBV7-3 and TRBJ2-3; TRBD1 matches 7 bases. CDR1 is SGHTA, CDR2 FQGTGA, per germline. The CDR3 is 15 residues long. J gave up 1 base and V 5 bases, and 6 bases lay outside the gene matches. The CDR3 DNA reads as TGTGCCAGCAGCCCGGGACAGAGAGGCACAGATACGCAGTATTTT. It specifies CASSPGQRGTDTQYF.

This sequence joins TRBV29-1 and TRBJ1-4, with 9 positions matching TRBD1. The CDR3 spans 13 residues. The germline CDR1 and CDR2 sequences are SQVTM and ANQGSEA. V was pared by 4 bases and J by 3 bases, with 0 bases of the junction left unmatched. For the CDR3, the DNA is TGCAGCGTTGGACAGGGGGCTAATGAAAAACTGTTTTTT. Encoded protein: CSVGQGANEKLFF.